This T cell receptor beta chain was identified in a study of T cell changes during pregnancy in multiple sclerosis. Assay used: immunoSEQ multiplex PCR; TCRdb lists only in-frame clones, some missing. This table holds more than 40,000 clones, 91% found once. Germline V gene data show CDR1 as SQVTM and CDR2 as ANQGSEA. The ends were cut back, 1 base at V and 8 bases at J, with 9 bases in the middle. The CDR3 runs to 12 residues. This chain connects TRBV29-1 to TRBJ2-1, with D possibly TRBD1 on 5 matching bases. The receptor's source is a female donor with multiple sclerosis, enrolled in a pregnancy study. Sequencing used CD8+ T cells from peripheral blood mononuclear cells, obtained after pregnancy. DNA for the CDR3: TGCAGCGTTGAAGGAATCAGGGATGAGCAGTTCTTC. As protein: CSVEGIRDEQFF.